The 9 T cell receptor beta chains given below trace back to one sample, sequenced in a study of human T cells and chemical hapten exposure. MiXCR, applied by TCRdb to the RACE reads, yields one record per CDR3 protein. The top ten hold 1.6% of the sample, which has about 50,000 distinct CDR3 sequences, about 4.5% seen once. Time point defined: healthy volunteer bleed at 2 weeks. The starting material, unfractionated whole blood, was used for total RNA extraction. Sequencing was carried out using whole blood. These receptors were obtained from a female donor in good health. Some clones in this sample may be carry-over from other donors' samples.

This clonotype was seen at least ten times. This chain connects TRBV2 to TRBJ1-1; weak D call: TRBD1 (6 bases). The V gene's germline CDR1 is SNHLY and CDR2 FYNNEI. The CDR3 covers 11 residues. V lost 11 bases, J lost 6 bases, and 13 bases lay in between. In nucleotides, the CDR3 is TGTGCCTGGAAGGGGGTCGCTGAAGCTTTCTTT. Its protein is CAWKGVAEAFF.

There are many counts of this clonotype. The CDR3 sequence is CASLVSGSSYEQYF. CDR3 bases: TGTGCCAGCCTCGTTTCGGGTTCCTCCTACGAGCAGTACTTC. This chain connects TRBV28 to TRBJ2-7; the D is unclear. The CDR3 is 14 amino acids. V lost 8 bases to trimming and J lost 0 bases, with 14 bases between them. Germline V CDR1 and CDR2: MDHEN, SYDVKM.

This clonotype was counted many times. This chain links TRBV6-5 with TRBJ1-6; 7 nucleotides match TRBD1. V shed 6 bases, J shed 2 bases, and the junction held 4 bases outside the gene matches. Germline values: CDR1 MNHEY, CDR2 SVGAGI. The CDR3 is 15 amino acids. The CDR3 sequence is CASSPGQAYNSPLHF. CDR3 nucleotides: TGTGCCAGCAGCCCTGGACAGGCCTATAATTCACCCCTCCACTTT.

There are many counts of this clonotype. This chain uses TRBV5-1 with TRBJ2-7; D may be TRBD1 (6 bases). Trimming removed 7 bases from V and 0 bases from J, with 11 bases in between. The CDR3 sequence is 13 residues long. CDR1 and CDR2 (germline): SGHRS, YFSETQ. CDR3 loop: CASSRQDSYEQYF. For the CDR3, the DNA is TGCGCCAGCTCCCGACAGGACTCCTACGAGCAGTACTTC.

This clonotype appeared many times. The V and J genes are TRBV28 and TRBJ2-5; TRBD2 is a possible D gene (6 bases). The CDR3 contains 16 residues. The germline CDR1 and CDR2 sequences are MDHEN and SYDVKM. V was clipped by 1 base and J by 4 bases, with 16 bases between them. In nucleotides, the CDR3 is TGTGCCAGCAGTTTATTGTCCGCGGGGCCCGGAGAGACCCAGTACTTC. It translates to CASSLLSAGPGETQYF.

This clonotype was observed many times. The rearrangement uses TRBV6-1 and TRBJ2-3, with 12 positions matching TRBD1. The CDR3 is 16 residues long. The germline V gene encodes CDR1 MNHNS and CDR2 SASEGT. The junction had 5 bases not matched to a gene; V was cut back by 3 bases and J by 4 bases. The CDR3 sequence is CASSEGTGGASDTQYF. In nucleotides, the CDR3 is TGTGCCAGCAGTGAGGGGACAGGGGGCGCATCAGATACGCAGTATTTT.

This clonotype appeared many times. The chain recombines TRBV5-1 with TRBJ1-1, with TRBD1 as a possible D gene (5 bases). The CDR3 runs to 16 residues. Trimming removed 4 bases from V and 0 bases from J, with 16 bases in between. Germline-derived CDR1 and CDR2 are SGHRS and YFSETQ. The CDR3 loop is CASSPDRRGMNTEAFF. The CDR3 DNA reads as TGCGCCAGCAGCCCCGATAGGCGGGGGATGAACACTGAAGCTTTCTTT.

This chain joins TRBV20-1 and TRBJ1-1; tentative D call: TRBD1 (6 bases). Trimming left V 6 bases short and J 0 bases short, with 11 bases between. In germline, CDR1 is DFQATT, CDR2 SNEGSKA (reference sequence). The CDR3 contains 13 residues. CDR3 amino acids: CSALGGMNTEAFF. The CDR3 DNA follows: TGCAGTGCGTTGGGGGGCATGAACACTGAAGCTTTCTTT.

Details on this clonotype: A read error may explain this, as a much larger clone is one base away. The chain has TRBV7-2 and TRBJ2-1; the D is unclear. V lost 2 bases to trimming and J lost 9 bases, with 11 bases between them. The germline gives CDR1 SGHTA, CDR2 FQGNSA. The CDR3 runs to 13 residues. For the CDR3, the DNA is TGTGCCAGCAGCTTAACCCAGTGGCTTGAGCAGTTCTTC. Translating gives CASSLTQWLEQFF.